The 14 T cell receptor beta chains listed next were all sequenced from one sample in a study of radiotherapy plus CTLA-4 blockade in lung cancer. TCRdb's copy holds only in-frame clones and misses some; the assay was immunoSEQ multiplex PCR. The sample records about 27,000 clones, 73% being singletons. The sample was peripheral blood, taken from a patient treated with radiotherapy plus ipilimumab. These receptors came from a human donor with non-small cell lung cancer who had stable disease on radiotherapy plus ipilimumab.

This clone was detected only once. V and J are TRBV2 and TRBJ2-6; D remains ambiguous. Germline CDR1 reads SNHLY; CDR2 reads FYNNEI. The CDR3 sequence is 16 residues long. Trimming removed 7 bases from V and 1 base from J, with 14 bases in between. CDR3 sequence reads: CASKREVRSGANVLTF. As DNA, the CDR3 is TGTGCCAGCAAAAGGGAAGTAAGGTCTGGGGCCAACGTCCTGACTTTC. The full variable domain, its missing parts supplied by reference TRBV2 and TRBJ2-6, is EPEVTQTPSHQVTQMGQEVILRCVPISNHLYFYWYRQILGQKVEFLVSFYNNEISEKSEIFDDQFSVERPDGSNFTLKIRSTKLEDSAMYFCASKREVRSGANVLTFGAGSRLTVL.

V gene TRBV29-1 combines with J gene TRBJ1-4; TRBD1 matches at 9 bases. Germline V lookup: CDR1 SQVTM, CDR2 ANQGSEA. The CDR3 extends over 13 amino acids. After removal of 5 bases from V and 5 bases from J, the junction contained 3 bases not matched to a gene. CDR3 region: CSVRDRVNEKLFF. CDR3 sequence (DNA): TGCAGCGTTAGGGACAGGGTAAATGAAAAACTGTTTTTT.

The chain couples TRBV18 to TRBJ2-3, with 7 bases lining up with TRBD1. Germline assignment: CDR1 KGHSH and CDR2 LQKENI. The CDR3 is 17 residues long. The junction had 11 bases not matched to a gene; V was cut back by 3 bases and J by 2 bases. The CDR3 here is CASSPTSPGTATDTQYF. The CDR3 nucleotides are TGTGCCAGCTCACCTACCTCCCCCGGGACAGCCACAGATACGCAGTATTTT.

The chain recombines TRBV19 with TRBJ2-1, with D tentatively TRBD2 (6 bases). This CDR3 has 13 residues. The V and J ends lost 3 bases and 3 bases respectively, with 6 bases between them. Germline values: CDR1 LNHDA, CDR2 SQIVND (reference sequence). The CDR3 bases are TGTGCCAGTAGTATGGGGGGCTACAATGAGCAGTTCTTC. Amino acid sequence: CASSMGGYNEQFF.

The chain uses TRBV21-1 and TRBJ2-7; whether TRBD2, the table's D call, matches the DNA was not checked. TRBV21-1 is a known pseudogene. CDR3 length: 16 amino acids. The CDR3 sequence is CASSKAVAGCRGEQYF. Written as DNA, the CDR3 is TGTGCCAGCAGCAAAGCGGTGGCGGGGTGTCGGGGCGAGCAGTACTTC.

The chain employs TRBV25-1 and TRBJ1-5, with a tentative D call TRBD1 (6 bases). Germline CDR1 is MGHDK and CDR2 is SYGVNS. V lost 0 bases and J lost 6, with 15 bases in between. The CDR3 has 16 residues. The CDR3 is CASSEYGRGLGQPQHF. CDR3 bases: TGTGCCAGCAGTGAATATGGCAGGGGTCTAGGTCAGCCCCAGCATTTT.

The CDR3 region is CASSERGSGGWRETQYF. The CDR3 nucleotides are TGTGCCAGCAGTGAAAGGGGGAGTGGGGGTTGGAGGGAGACCCAGTACTTC. This chain links TRBV6-1 with TRBJ2-5, with D possibly being TRBD1 (6 bases). This CDR3 has 17 amino acids. Germline values: CDR1 MNHNS, CDR2 SASEGT. The ends were cut back, 2 bases at V and 5 bases at J, with 21 bases in the middle.

The rearrangement links TRBV2 to TRBJ2-3; TRBD2 is a possible D gene (6 bases). V was clipped by 6 bases and J by 2 bases, with 18 bases between them. CDR3 size: 16 residues. The germline gives CDR1 SNHLY, CDR2 FYNNEI. The CDR3 region is CASRSRGVATTDTQYF. DNA for the CDR3: TGTGCCAGCAGATCCCGCGGGGTGGCCACCACAGATACGCAGTATTTT.

The chain is built from TRBV28 and TRBJ2-7; D may be TRBD2 (6 bases). V was shortened by 6 bases and J by 1 base, with 7 bases between the two germline ends. The CDR3 runs to 12 residues. The germline CDR1 and CDR2 sequences are MDHEN and SYDVKM. The CDR3 loop reads CASRGLSYEQYF. The CDR3 bases are TGTGCCAGCAGGGGACTGTCCTACGAGCAGTACTTC.

The chain is built from TRBV7-9 and TRBJ1-1; D gene ambiguous. CDR3 length: 12 amino acids. CDR1 and CDR2 from the germline V gene are SEHNR and FQNEAQ (reference sequence). Trimming left V 0 bases short and J 4 bases short, with 3 bases between. The CDR3 loop reads CASSLASTEAFF. CDR3 sequence (DNA): TGTGCCAGCAGCTTAGCGAGCACTGAAGCTTTCTTT.

As concerns this clone: The germline gene is not matched at one end of the junction; a read error may be the cause. The chain uses TRBV28 and TRBJ2-1; possible D gene TRBD1, 6 bases. The CDR3 totals 19 residues. Germline lookup yields CDR1 MDHEN and CDR2 SYDVKM. This chain's CDR3 is CASSLWNEGDRRSEKERVF. The CDR3, as DNA: TGTGCCAGCAGTTTATGGAATGAAGGCGACAGGCGTTCCGAAAAGGAAAGAGTCTTC.

The V and J genes are TRBV2 and TRBJ1-4; the match to TRBD1 covers 11 bases. Per the germline V gene, CDR1 is SNHLY and CDR2 is FYNNEI. The CDR3 length is 17 residues. V was clipped by 2 bases and J by 7 bases; unmatched bases: 9. The CDR3 coding sequence is TGTGCCAGCAGTGAATTTCTAATTGGGACAGGGGGTGAAAAACTGTTTTTT. Residues: CASSEFLIGTGGEKLFF.

The rearrangement links TRBV19 to TRBJ2-7; tentatively, D is TRBD1 or TRBD2 (5 bases each). The germline gives CDR1 LNHDA, CDR2 SQIVND (reference sequence). This CDR3 has 15 residues. The ends were cut back, 5 bases at V and 5 bases at J, with 19 bases in the middle. The CDR3: CASSPRGTGRDEQYF. The CDR3 DNA sequence: TGTGCCAGTAGTCCCCGGGGCACCGGTAGGGACGAGCAGTACTTC.

This chain joins TRBV7-8 and TRBJ1-5; TRBD1 agrees at 7 bases. Unmatched junction bases numbered 1, after V lost 4 bases and J lost 4 bases. The germline V gene has CDR1 SGHVS and CDR2 FQNEAQ. The CDR3 has 13 amino acids. The CDR3 sequence: CASSSGQNQPQHF. CDR3 nucleotide sequence: TGTGCCAGCAGCTCGGGACAGAATCAGCCCCAGCATTTT.